Each of the 18 T cell receptor beta chains below was sequenced from the same sample in a study of patients and donors after allogeneic stem cell transplantation. TCRdb ran MiXCR on the RT-PCR reads and lists one entry per CDR3 protein. The sample shows fewer than 500,000 distinct CDR3 sequences, 16% of them seen only once. Material for sequencing was blood, either unsorted or a sorted T cell fraction (not recorded which). These receptors originate from a human donor who was either an allogeneic HSCT recipient or a stem cell or donor lymphocyte infusion donor (not recorded which). It is not recorded whose cells these are; they may come from a transplant donor.

The sample holds a few counts of this clonotype. The chain links TRBV5-1 to TRBJ2-7; 9 positions match TRBD2. The CDR3 runs 15 residues. CDR1 SGHRS and CDR2 YFSETQ come from the germline V gene. The trim removed 0 bases at V and 6 bases at J, leaving 7 bases unmatched. CDR3 loop: CASSLDLRGGSEQYF. In nucleotides, the CDR3 is TGCGCCAGCAGCTTGGATTTGCGGGGGGGCTCCGAGCAGTACTTC.

The chain has TRBV11-3 and TRBJ2-1; 14 positions agree with TRBD2. Germline CDR1 SGHNT, CDR2 YENEEA. The CDR3 runs 16 residues. With 7 bases clipped from V and 7 bases from J, the junction kept 9 bases outside the gene matches. The CDR3 sequence: CASNSRGTSGSNEQFF. The CDR3 DNA sequence: TGTGCCAGCAACTCCAGGGGGACTAGCGGGAGTAATGAGCAGTTCTTC.

This clonotype has only a few counts. The V gene is TRBV7-9, the J gene TRBJ1-3; D perhaps matches TRBD1 (5 bases). The CDR3 consists of 16 residues. Germline assignment: CDR1 SEHNR and CDR2 FQNEAQ (reference sequence). Trimming left V 1 base short and J 2 bases short, with 12 bases between. The chain's CDR3 is CASSLGGVRTGNTIYF. The CDR3 DNA reads as TGTGCCAGCAGCTTAGGGGGGGTTCGAACTGGAAACACCATATATTTT.

The chain employs TRBV2 and TRBJ1-2; D call uncertain. This CDR3 contains 13 residues. Germline loops: CDR1 SNHLY, CDR2 FYNNEI. Trimming took 4 bases from V and 0 from J, leaving 6 bases between them. CDR3 region: CASSGDSNYGYTF. DNA of the CDR3: TGTGCCAGCAGTGGGGATTCTAACTATGGCTACACCTTC.

The chain links TRBV11-1 to TRBJ2-7; D gene ambiguous. The CDR3 contains 13 residues. The germline CDR1 and CDR2 sequences are SGHAT and FQDESV (reference sequence). V lost 6 bases to trimming and J lost 0 bases, with 9 bases between them. Here the CDR3 reads CASSKLNSYEQYF. Here the CDR3 DNA reads TGTGCCAGCAGTAAGCTAAACTCCTACGAGCAGTACTTC.

In DNA form, the CDR3 reads TGTGCCAGCAGCTTAGGACATACGAACACTGAAGCTTTCTTT. It codes for CASSLGHTNTEAFF. V gene TRBV7-3 combines with J gene TRBJ1-1; possibly TRBD1 for D (5 bases). The V gene lost 2 bases and the J gene lost 1 base, with 8 bases spanning the gap. CDR3 length: 14 amino acids. Germline V CDR1 and CDR2: SGHTA, FQGTGA. Full variable domain (outside the CDR3, taken from reference TRBV7-3 and TRBJ1-1): GAGVSQTPSNKVTEKGKYVELRCDPISGHTALYWYRQSLGQGPEFLIYFQGTGAADDSGLPNDRFFAVRPEGSVSTLKIQRTERGDSAVYLCASSLGHTNTEAFFGQGTRLTVV.

Only a few counts were recorded for this clonotype. The chain uses TRBV5-5 and TRBJ1-2; D unresolved. V lost 0 bases and J 5 bases, leaving 14 bases between the germline ends. Germline V gives CDR1 SGHKS, CDR2 YYEKEE (reference sequence). The CDR3 has 15 amino acids. The CDR3 DNA reads as TGTGCCAGCAGCTTGGTTTCCGTATGTGGATATGGCTACACCTTC. It translates to CASSLVSVCGYGYTF.

V usage is TRBV12-3 or TRBV12-4 and J usage is TRBJ1-2; D not certain. The germline V and J ends were trimmed by 5 bases and 4 bases, with 11 bases remaining between them. CDR3 size: 13 residues. Here the CDR3 DNA reads TGTGCCAGCAGTCCCCCTGTGGCCTATGGCTACACCTTC. Protein: CASSPPVAYGYTF.

This clonotype was seen a handful of times. This chain uses TRBV4-2 with TRBJ1-1; possible D gene TRBD1, 6 bases. V lost 1 base, J lost 4 bases, and 13 bases lay in between. The CDR3 runs 15 residues. Germline CDR1 and CDR2: LGHNA and YNFKEQ. CDR3 residues: CASSQGGGRVTEAFF. CDR3 in DNA: TGTGCCAGCAGCCAAGGCGGGGGGCGAGTCACTGAAGCTTTCTTT.

The V and J genes are TRBV7-9 and TRBJ2-1; possibly TRBD2 for D (6 bases). Germline CDR1 and CDR2: SEHNR and FQNEAQ (reference sequence). The CDR3 extends over 17 amino acids. The V and J ends lost 6 bases and 3 bases respectively, with 21 bases between them. The CDR3 region is CASSEKAGLRYYNEQFF. The CDR3 DNA sequence: TGTGCCAGCAGTGAAAAGGCGGGACTCCGATACTACAATGAGCAGTTCTTC.

This chain uses TRBV6-1 with TRBJ1-3; D remains ambiguous. Germline loops: CDR1 MNHNS, CDR2 SASEGT. Trimming removed 3 bases from V and 3 bases from J, with 12 bases in between. This CDR3 spans 15 amino acids. CDR3 amino acids: CASSEQLTFGNTIYF. The CDR3 region has the DNA TGTGCCAGCAGTGAGCAGCTAACCTTTGGAAACACCATATATTTT.

This clonotype has ten or more counts. This chain joins TRBV12-3 or TRBV12-4 and TRBJ1-1; the match to TRBD1 covers 7 bases. J lost 2 bases, V lost 3 bases, and 3 bases had no gene match. The CDR3 runs to 14 residues. CDR3 amino acids: CASSLTGRNTEAFF. The CDR3 DNA follows: TGTGCCAGCAGTTTGACAGGGAGAAACACTGAAGCTTTCTTT.

There are a few counts of this clonotype. The chain recombines TRBV7-3 with TRBJ2-2; no reliable D call. CDR3 length: 12 amino acids. The V gene lost 6 bases and the J gene lost 5 bases, with 7 bases spanning the gap. The germline V gene has CDR1 SGHTA and CDR2 FQGTGA. CDR3 DNA sequence: TGTGCCAGCAGGTCAACAACCGGGGAGCTGTTTTTT. Its protein product is CASRSTTGELFF.

This clonotype was seen many times. This rearrangement joins TRBV3-1 to TRBJ1-1, with D unresolved. Trimming cost V 0 bases and J 8 bases, with 10 bases left between them. The CDR3 is 13 residues long. Per the germline V gene, CDR1 is LGHDT and CDR2 is YNNKEL (reference sequence). CDR3: CASSQDGRREAFF. CDR3 nucleotide sequence: TGTGCCAGCAGCCAAGATGGGAGGAGGGAAGCTTTCTTT.

This clonotype was recorded a few times. The chain joins TRBV21-1 to TRBJ2-1; the table calls TRBD2, which could not be checked here. TRBV21-1 is designated a pseudogene. The CDR3 has 19 residues. The CDR3 DNA reads TGTGCCAGCAGCAAAGCGGCTAGCGGGGGGCAAAGCTCCTACAATGAGCAGTTCTTC. This gives the protein CASSKAASGGQSSYNEQFF.

The sample holds a few counts of this clonotype. The rearrangement links TRBV10-3 to TRBJ1-1, with D unresolved. The germline CDR1 and CDR2 sequences are ENHRY and SYGVKD. Trimming pared 1 base from V and 2 bases from J, leaving 11 bases between. This CDR3 comprises 15 residues. The CDR3 here is CAISEWASANTEAFF. The CDR3, as DNA: TGTGCCATCAGTGAGTGGGCCTCCGCTAACACTGAAGCTTTCTTT.

The sample holds a few counts of this clonotype. This sequence joins TRBV20-1 and TRBJ1-5; 10 positions agree with TRBD1. Germline CDR1 and CDR2: DFQATT and SNEGSKA (reference sequence). This CDR3 has 15 amino acids. Losses at the gene ends were 5 bases for V and 7 bases for J; bases not matched to a gene: 11. CDR3 loop: CSARRQGAARQPQHF. The CDR3, as DNA: TGCAGTGCTCGGAGACAGGGGGCAGCGAGACAGCCCCAGCATTTT.

The chain has TRBV13 and TRBJ1-5; tentatively, D is TRBD1 (5 bases). Germline V gene lookup returns CDR1 PRHDT and CDR2 FYEKMQ (reference sequence). This CDR3 has 14 amino acids. V gave up 3 bases and J gave up 6 bases, with 12 bases separating them. CDR3 loop: CASSFRAPGQPQHF. Written as DNA, the CDR3 is TGTGCCAGCAGCTTCAGGGCCCCCGGTCAGCCCCAGCATTTT.